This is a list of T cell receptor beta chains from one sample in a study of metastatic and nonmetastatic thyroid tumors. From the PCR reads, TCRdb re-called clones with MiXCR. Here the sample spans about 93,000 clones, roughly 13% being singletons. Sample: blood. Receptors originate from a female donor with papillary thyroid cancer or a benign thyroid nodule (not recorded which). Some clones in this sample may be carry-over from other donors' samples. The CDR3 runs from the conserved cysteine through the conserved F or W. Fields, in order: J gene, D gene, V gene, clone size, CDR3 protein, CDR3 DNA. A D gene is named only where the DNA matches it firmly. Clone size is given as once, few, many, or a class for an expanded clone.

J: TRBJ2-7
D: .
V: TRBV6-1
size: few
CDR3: CAISGGYYEQYF
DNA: TGTGCCATCAGTGGGGGATACTACGAGCAGTACTTC

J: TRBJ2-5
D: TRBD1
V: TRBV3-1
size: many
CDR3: CASSEAQGAYQETQYF
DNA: TGTGCCAGCAGCGAAGCACAGGGGGCATACCAAGAGACCCAGTACTTC

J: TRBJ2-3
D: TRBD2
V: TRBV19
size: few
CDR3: CAGSLLAGDTDTQYF
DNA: TGTGCCGGTAGCCTACTAGCGGGAGACACAGATACGCAGTATTTT

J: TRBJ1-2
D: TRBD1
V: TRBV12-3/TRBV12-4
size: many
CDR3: CASSLDTGGAYGYTF
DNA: TGTGCCAGCAGTTTAGATACAGGGGGCGCATATGGCTACACCTTC

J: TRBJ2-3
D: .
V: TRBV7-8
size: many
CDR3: CASSQVGVAHTDTQYF
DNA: TGTGCCAGCAGCCAGGTGGGGGTTGCGCACACAGATACGCAGTATTTT

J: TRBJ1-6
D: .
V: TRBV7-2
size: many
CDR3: CASSLGGPSGSPLHF
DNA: TGTGCCAGCAGCTTAGGAGGACCCTCAGGCTCACCCCTCCACTTT

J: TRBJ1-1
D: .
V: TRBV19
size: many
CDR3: CASSDRTPYKAFF
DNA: TGTGCCAGTAGTGATCGAACACCCTATAAAGCTTTCTTT

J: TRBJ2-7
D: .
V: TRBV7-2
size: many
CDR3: CASSLAQKGPYEQYF
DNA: TGTGCCAGCAGCTTAGCGCAGAAGGGGCCCTACGAGCAGTACTTC

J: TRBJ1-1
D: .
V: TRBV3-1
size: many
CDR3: CASSQDLWSGRPEAFF
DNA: TGTGCCAGCAGCCAAGACCTCTGGTCGGGGCGACCTGAAGCTTTCTTT

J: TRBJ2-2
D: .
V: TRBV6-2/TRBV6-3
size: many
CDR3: CASSYWLGTGELFF
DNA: TGTGCCAGCAGTTACTGGCTTGGCACCGGGGAGCTGTTTTTT

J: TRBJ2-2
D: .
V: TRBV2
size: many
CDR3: CASSWGPANTGELFF
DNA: TGTGCCAGCAGCTGGGGACCGGCGAACACCGGGGAGCTGTTTTTT

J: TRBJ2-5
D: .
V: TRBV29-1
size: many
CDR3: CSVEPSVGRDETQYF
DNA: TGCAGCGTTGAACCTTCTGTGGGCAGGGATGAGACCCAGTACTTC

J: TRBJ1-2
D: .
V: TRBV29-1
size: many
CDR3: CSQGDDILGYTF
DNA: TGCAGCCAAGGGGACGATATCCTTGGCTACACCTTC

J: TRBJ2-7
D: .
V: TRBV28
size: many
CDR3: CASSFRPTVSGGPTYEQYF
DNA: TGTGCCAGCAGTTTTCGTCCAACTGTGAGTGGCGGGCCCACCTACGAGCAGTACTTC